A selection of T cell receptor beta chains follows, all from one sample in a study of blood T cell repertoires in COVID-19. The data were produced by immunoSEQ multiplex PCR, yet TCRdb's version contains in-frame clones alone and is incomplete. The sample lists around 380,000 clones; more than 70% were seen once. Sequenced sample: PBMCs or T cells enriched from blood (not recorded which). The source of these receptors is a man aged 25-45 years who had recovered from COVID-19. CDR3s include the opening cysteine and the closing phenylalanine or tryptophan. The D gene is left open where the match is weak. Clone sizes are given selectively: once, few, many, or a class where the clone is expanded.

d_call	clone_size	v_call	cdr3_length	j_call	cdr3_aa	cdr3_nt
TRBD1	.	TRBV27	18	TRBJ1-2	CASSASLQGGWDNYGYTF	TGTGCCAGCAGCGCCTCCCTCCAGGGGGGTTGGGATAACTATGGCTACACCTTC
TRBD2	.	TRBV29-1	15	TRBJ2-3	CSVAGTSGGTDTQYF	TGCAGCGTCGCGGGGACTAGCGGGGGCACAGATACGCAGTATTTT
.	.	TRBV14	13	TRBJ1-6	CASSRGGDSPLHF	TGTGCCAGCAGCCGAGGGGGGGATTCACCCCTCCACTTT
TRBD1	.	TRBV5-5	19	TRBJ1-2	CASSFQFPGQGARSGGYTF	TGTGCCAGCAGCTTTCAATTTCCGGGACAGGGGGCGCGATCGGGTGGCTACACCTTC
.	.	TRBV7-3	15	TRBJ2-7	CASSLTSVNSYEQYF	TGTGCCAGCAGCTTAACATCTGTAAATTCCTACGAGCAGTACTTC
.	.	TRBV7-8	13	TRBJ1-6	CASSPGSYSPLHF	TGTGCCAGCAGCCCAGGATCCTATTCACCCCTCCACTTT
.	.	TRBV27	14	TRBJ1-5	CASSRTFRIGPQHF	TGTGCCAGCAGTCGAACTTTCCGCATCGGGCCCCAGCATTTT
.	.	TRBV30	13	TRBJ2-7	CAWNGGLSYEQYF	TGTGCCTGGAATGGGGGACTCTCCTACGAGCAGTACTTC
TRBD2	.	TRBV10-3	21	TRBJ2-2	CAISEGHFIVTSGERTGELFF	TGTGCCATCAGTGAGGGCCATTTCATTGTTACTAGCGGGGAAAGGACCGGGGAGCTGTTTTTT
.	.	TRBV5-6	16	TRBJ1-6	CASRRGHSSYNSPLHF	TGTGCCAGCCGAAGGGGACATAGCTCCTATAATTCACCCCTCCACTTT
TRBD1	few	TRBV7-2	15	TRBJ1-2	CASSPRQGWSYGYTF	TGTGCCAGCAGCCCTCGACAGGGGTGGAGCTATGGCTACACCTTC
.	.	TRBV6-5	15	TRBJ1-2	CASRSRQDQGYGYTF	TGTGCCAGCAGAAGTAGACAGGACCAGGGCTATGGCTACACCTTC
.	once	TRBV7-9	15	TRBJ2-3	CASSLSQVITDTQYF	TGTGCCAGCAGCTTATCCCAGGTCATCACAGATACGCAGTATTTT
TRBD1	.	TRBV5-1	15	TRBJ1-1	CASSAGQGLNTEAFF	TGCGCCAGCAGCGCCGGACAGGGGCTGAACACTGAAGCTTTCTTT
.	once	TRBV7-2	13	TRBJ1-2	CASSDWTERGYTF	TGTGCCAGCAGCGATTGGACTGAGCGGGGCTACACCTTC
TRBD2	.	TRBV11-3	15	TRBJ2-5	CASSFTSGEQETQYF	TGTGCCAGCAGCTTTACTAGCGGGGAACAAGAGACCCAGTACTTC
TRBD1	.	TRBV6-5	15	TRBJ1-1	CASSLGDRGGTEAFF	TGTGCCAGCAGTTTGGGGGACAGGGGAGGAACTGAAGCTTTCTTT
TRBD1	few	TRBV2	16	TRBJ1-2	CASSTGTGGFGYGYTF	TGTGCCAGCTCGACCGGGACAGGGGGCTTTGGCTATGGCTACACCTTC
TRBD1	.	TRBV4-2	17	TRBJ1-1	CASSQPTGGWGNTEAFF	TGTGCCAGCAGCCAGCCCACAGGGGGGTGGGGAAACACTGAAGCTTTCTTT
.	.	TRBV9	15	TRBJ1-2	CASSVGSQSNYGYTF	TGTGCCAGCAGCGTAGGCTCTCAGTCGAACTATGGCTACACCTTC
.	.	TRBV28	12	TRBJ1-5	CASRSYNQPQHF	TGTGCCAGCAGATCGTACAATCAGCCCCAGCATTTT
.	.	TRBV5-1	12	TRBJ2-7	CASSLFPGEQYF	TGCGCCAGCAGCTTGTTCCCGGGCGAGCAGTACTTC
TRBD1	.	TRBV7-9	14	TRBJ1-1	CASSLGRGAFEAFF	TGTGCCAGCAGCTTAGGCAGGGGGGCGTTTGAAGCTTTCTTT
.	.	TRBV27	13	TRBJ1-2	CASSLGPNYGYTF	TGTGCCAGCAGTTTGGGGCCCAACTATGGCTACACCTTC
.	few	TRBV11-2	13	TRBJ1-2	CASSLGGGYGYTF	TGTGCCAGCAGCTTAGGGGGGGGCTATGGCTACACCTTC
.	.	TRBV28	16	TRBJ2-5	CASSKGGGGHQETQYF	TGTGCCAGCAGTAAAGGTGGTGGCGGTCACCAAGAGACCCAGTACTTC
.	.	TRBV4-1	15	TRBJ2-2	CASSQVELPAGELFF	TGCGCCAGCAGCCAAGTAGAGCTCCCGGCCGGGGAGCTGTTTTTT
.	.	TRBV18	13	TRBJ1-1	CASSIQQSTEAFF	TGTGCCAGCTCAATTCAACAGAGCACTGAAGCTTTCTTT
.	.	TRBV4-3	15	TRBJ1-5	CASSQDQGVHQPQHF	TGCGCCAGCAGCCAAGATCAAGGGGTCCATCAGCCCCAGCATTTT
.	.	TRBV2	15	TRBJ2-5	CASRPPRSPGETQYF	TGTGCCAGCAGGCCGCCCAGGAGCCCAGGGGAGACCCAGTACTTC
.	few	TRBV24-1	12	TRBJ1-4	CATSDSGEKLFF	TGTGCCACCAGTGACTCAGGGGAAAAACTGTTTTTT
.	.	TRBV5-1	14	TRBJ2-7	CASSLQGGSYEQYF	TGCGCCAGCAGCTTGCAGGGGGGCTCCTACGAGCAGTACTTC
.	.	TRBV6-5	13	TRBJ2-7	CASSFRDTGEQYF	TGTGCCAGCAGTTTTAGGGACACGGGCGAGCAGTACTTC
TRBD1	.	TRBV4-3	17	TRBJ1-2	CASSQDSSGQGASGYTF	TGCGCCAGCAGCCAAGATTCGTCGGGGCAGGGGGCGAGTGGCTACACCTTC
.	once	TRBV2	16	TRBJ1-3	CASSEGTLRIGNTIYF	TGTGCCAGCAGTGAGGGGACACTCCGAATTGGAAACACCATATATTTT
TRBD1	.	TRBV4-1	17	TRBJ1-2	CASSQESYKTGVGGYTF	TGCGCCAGCAGCCAGGAATCCTATAAGACAGGGGTAGGTGGCTACACCTTC
TRBD1	.	TRBV9	13	TRBJ2-7	CASSVRQGYEQYF	TGTGCCAGCAGCGTTCGACAGGGCTACGAGCAGTACTTC
.	.	TRBV4-3	17	TRBJ2-1	CASSQAAMRSARDEQFF	TGCGCCAGCAGCCAAGCGGCGATGAGGAGTGCCAGGGATGAGCAGTTCTTC
TRBD1	.	TRBV5-1	13	TRBJ2-1	CASSREPGQGPFF	TGCGCCAGCAGCCGCGAACCGGGACAGGGCCCGTTCTTC
.	.	TRBV28	13	TRBJ1-2	CASRETRVTGYTF	TGTGCCAGCAGGGAAACCAGGGTGACGGGCTACACCTTC
.	once	TRBV5-1	15	TRBJ2-3	CASSPYRESTDTQYF	TGCGCCAGCAGCCCATACAGGGAATCAACAGATACGCAGTATTTT
TRBD1	once	TRBV5-8	15	TRBJ2-7	CASSSGGQVSGGQYF	TGTGCCAGCAGCTCAGGCGGACAGGTCTCGGGCGGGCAGTACTTC
.	.	TRBV2	15	TRBJ2-2	CASGQGSANTGELFF	TGTGCCAGCGGGCAGGGGTCCGCGAACACCGGGGAGCTGTTTTTT
TRBD2	.	TRBV27	21	TRBJ2-3	CASSLSPTSPSGGSITDTQYF	TGTGCCAGCAGTTTATCTCCCACTTCTCCTAGCGGGGGGTCAATCACAGATACGCAGTATTTT
TRBD1	.	TRBV19	17	TRBJ1-1	CASNKQGAGFGRLEAFF	TGTGCCAGTAATAAACAGGGGGCGGGATTCGGACGACTTGAAGCTTTCTTT
TRBD1	.	TRBV6-5	13	TRBJ1-1	CASSIRRQGEAFF	TGTGCCAGCTCAATCAGGAGACAGGGTGAAGCTTTCTTT
TRBD1	.	TRBV6-5	15	TRBJ1-2	CASSSRGAGNYGYTF	TGTGCCAGCAGCTCCAGGGGGGCGGGTAACTATGGCTACACCTTC
.	.	TRBV3-1/TRBV3-2	16	TRBJ1-5	CASSQDVGASNQPQHF	TGTGCCAGCAGCCAAGATGTGGGGGCCAGCAATCAGCCCCAGCATTTT
TRBD2	.	TRBV3-1/TRBV3-2	17	TRBJ2-5	CASSTGLRSGTQETQYF	TGTGCCAGCAGCACGGGACTTCGGAGCGGGACTCAAGAGACCCAGTACTTC
.	.	TRBV30	12	TRBJ1-2	CAWAPNDYGYTF	TGTGCCTGGGCACCTAACGACTATGGCTACACCTTC
TRBD1	once	TRBV13	14	TRBJ1-1	CASSRWTGATEAFF	TGTGCCAGCAGTCGCTGGACAGGGGCCACTGAAGCTTTCTTT
.	.	TRBV4-2	16	TRBJ2-1	CASSQTHGVSYNEQFF	TGTGCCAGCAGCCAGACCCACGGGGTCTCCTACAATGAGCAGTTCTTC
.	.	TRBV10-1	13	TRBJ2-2	CASRATYTGELFF	TGCGCCAGCAGGGCCACCTACACCGGGGAGCTGTTTTTT
.	.	TRBV25-1	16	TRBJ1-2	CASSDSLLGARGGYTF	TGTGCCAGCAGTGATAGCCTACTCGGGGCGAGGGGGGGCTACACCTTC